This T cell receptor (beta chain) was documented in a study of blood T cells in healthy people across ages. The second PCR ran roughly 7 to 12 cycles with a sample-barcoded 5' primer and J-beta primers. One entry per CDR3 protein, called by TCRdb with MiXCR from the 5' RACE reads. Of approximately 680,000 distinct CDR3 sequences in the sample, roughly 30% were seen once. The CDR3 has 16 residues. CDR1 is ENHRY and CDR2 is SYGVKD in the germline V gene. Study outcomes and limitations: Whereas aged donors had fewer naive CD4+ cells, long-lived donors had more of them and higher diversity. Those diversity estimates obtained from one million T cells were thought to be underestimates. PBMCs were not sorted, which prevented a conclusive comparison of naive versus antigen-experienced cells. Roughly linear age-related decline in beta diversity appeared, significant by age approximately 40.

This clonotype was observed a single time. The antigen is not known. Relative to the germline gene, one junction end is altered; a read error may explain this. J is TRBJ2-1 and V is TRBV10-3, with 10 nucleotides matching TRBD2. The sequence derives from a woman of 80 years or more in good health. The sequenced material came from blood. As DNA, the CDR3 is TGTGCCACGAGGACAGCGGGGGGGCGATACAATAATGAGCAGGTCTTC. It encodes CATRTAGGRYNNEQVF.